This TCR beta chain was sequenced during a study of blood T cell repertoires in COVID-19. Study overall: Some COVID-19 samples were acute and others convalescent; all came from the United States, Italy and Spain. PBMCs, B-cell-depleted T cells, or T cells were the source of the cDNA or gDNA that made up the material.

This clone was observed a single time. This CDR3 is built from 18 residues. V lost 2 bases and J lost 6; bases outside the gene matches: 16. CDR1 is MDHEN, CDR2 SYDVKM, per germline. In the original analysis: By means of reference gene primer amplification, nucleated cell counts were estimated. The protocol was immunoSEQ multiplex PCR, while the TCRdb copy is restricted to in-frame clones and leaves out a portion. The DNA was the basis for D and trimming; V, J and clone size are from that table. This sample yields nearly 110,000 clones, of which over 80% are seen a single time; under 1.5% belongs to the top ten.

The sequenced material came from peripheral blood. The clonotype was recovered from a woman in her twenties or thirties with acute or convalescent COVID-19. The chain has TRBV28 and TRBJ1-2, with 9 positions matching TRBD1. The CDR3 DNA reads TGTGCCAGCAGTTTAGACCCCCCGCGTTCGGACAGGGGCAATGGCTACACCTTC. It yields the protein CASSLDPPRSDRGNGYTF.